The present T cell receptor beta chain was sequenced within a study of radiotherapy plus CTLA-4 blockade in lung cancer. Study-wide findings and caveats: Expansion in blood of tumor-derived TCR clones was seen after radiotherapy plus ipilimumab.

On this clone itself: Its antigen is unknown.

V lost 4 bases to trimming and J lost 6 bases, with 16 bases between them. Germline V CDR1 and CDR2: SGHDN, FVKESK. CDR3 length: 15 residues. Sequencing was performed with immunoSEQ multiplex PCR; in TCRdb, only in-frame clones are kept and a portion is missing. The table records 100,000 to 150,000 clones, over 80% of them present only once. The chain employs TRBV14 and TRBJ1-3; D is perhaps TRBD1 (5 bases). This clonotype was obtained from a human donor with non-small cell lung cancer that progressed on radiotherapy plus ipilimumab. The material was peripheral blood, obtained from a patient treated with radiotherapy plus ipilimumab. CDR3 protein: CASSPLGLSANTIYF. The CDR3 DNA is TGTGCCAGCAGCCCCCTGGGGCTTTCGGCAAACACCATATATTTT.